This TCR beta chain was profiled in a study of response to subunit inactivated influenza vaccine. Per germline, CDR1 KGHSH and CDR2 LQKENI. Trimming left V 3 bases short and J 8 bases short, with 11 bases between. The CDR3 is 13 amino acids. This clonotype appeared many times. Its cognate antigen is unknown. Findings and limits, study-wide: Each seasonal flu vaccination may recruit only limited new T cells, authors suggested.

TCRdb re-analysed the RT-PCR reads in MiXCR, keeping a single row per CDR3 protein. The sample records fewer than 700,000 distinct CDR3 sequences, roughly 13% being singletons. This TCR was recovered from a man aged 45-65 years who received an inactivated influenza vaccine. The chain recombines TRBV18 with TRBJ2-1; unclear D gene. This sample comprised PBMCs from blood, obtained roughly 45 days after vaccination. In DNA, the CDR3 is TGTGCCAGCTCACCTGCTTTGGGCGATGAGCAGTTCTTC. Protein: CASSPALGDEQFF.